The sequence of this T cell receptor (beta chain) was determined in a study of cytomegalovirus exposure and HLA in healthy donors. Primers included in the PCR were 60 Vbeta and 13 Jbeta primers. The assay was immunoSEQ multiplex PCR, and TCRdb's table has in-frame clones only and misses some. The sample has 100,000 to 150,000 clones, around 72% seen once. Study findings and constraints: Many donors carried some public TCRs, although rarity characterized most TCR sequences.

Concerning this clone itself: What it binds is unknown.

This TCR was recovered from a man over 45 in good health and CMV-seropositive. The specimen was PBMCs.

The CDR3 sequence is CASSQTGTGYEKLFF. For the CDR3, the DNA is TGCGCCAGCAGCCAAACCGGGACAGGGTATGAAAAACTGTTTTTT. J is TRBJ1-4 and V is TRBV4-1; 9 bases fit TRBD1. The CDR3 runs 15 residues. V shed 2 bases, J shed 6 bases, and the junction held 4 bases outside the gene matches. Germline CDR1 is MGHRA and CDR2 is YSYEKL.